These 19 T cell receptor beta chains came from one sample sequenced in a study of shared clonotypes between healthy human individuals. Produced via immunoSEQ multiplex PCR; TCRdb's table is partial and in-frame only. The data contain hundreds of thousands of clones, 79% of them seen just once; the ten biggest clones take up about 12%. The specimen sequenced was PBMCs. The source is a woman in her thirties or forties in good health. Some clones in this sample may be carry-over from other donors' samples.

DNA of the CDR3: TGTGCCAGCAGTGAGGCCCCGGGAGGGCCATCAACTGAGCAGTTCTTC. Protein product: CASSEAPGGPSTEQFF. The J gene is TRBJ2-1, the V gene TRBV28; 8 positions match TRBD2. V lost 5 bases and J lost 9; bases outside the gene matches: 15. Germline lookup yields CDR1 MDHEN and CDR2 SYDVKM. The CDR3 sequence is 16 residues long.

The chain uses TRBV29-1 and TRBJ2-7, with D maybe TRBD2 (5 bases). The CDR3 loop spans 14 amino acids. Trimming pared 7 bases from V and 6 bases from J, leaving 22 bases between. Looked up from germline, CDR1 is SQVTM and CDR2 is ANQGSEA. The CDR3 DNA reads as TGCAGCGCTCCCCGGCACCGCGGGCCCTCCGAGCAGTACTTC. It specifies CSAPRHRGPSEQYF.

The genes are TRBV5-3 and TRBJ2-5; tentative D call: TRBD2 (5 bases). TRBV5-3 qualifies as an ORF whose function is uncertain. V gave up 4 bases and J gave up 1 base, with 14 bases separating them. The CDR3 has 15 residues. CDR3 sequence: CARSHPREPQETQYF. CDR3 sequence (DNA): TGTGCCAGAAGCCACCCCCGGGAACCCCAAGAGACCCAGTACTTC.

The rearrangement joins TRBV7-9 to TRBJ2-1; TRBD2 aligns across 10 bases. In germline, CDR1 is SEHNR, CDR2 FQNEAQ (reference sequence). J lost 3 bases, V lost 4 bases, and 3 bases had no gene match. CDR3 size: 15 residues. CDR3 loop: CASSYLAGDYNEQFF. CDR3 DNA sequence: TGTGCCAGCAGCTACCTAGCGGGGGACTACAATGAGCAGTTCTTC.

This sequence joins TRBV5-4 and TRBJ1-5; possibly TRBD1 for D (6 bases). The CDR3 runs 18 residues. V was shortened by 2 bases and J by 3 bases, with 21 bases between the two germline ends. Germline assignment: CDR1 SGHNT and CDR2 YYREEE (reference sequence). The CDR3 sequence is CASSLEFWDIHYNQPQHF. In DNA form, the CDR3 reads TGTGCCAGCAGCTTAGAGTTTTGGGACATTCATTACAATCAGCCCCAGCATTTT. Using reference TRBV5-4 and TRBJ1-5 for the parts outside the CDR3, the full variable domain is ETGVTQSPTHLIKTRGQQVTLRCSSQSGHNTVSWYQQALGQGPQFIFQYYREEENGRGNFPPRFSGLQFPNYSSELNVNALELDDSALYLCASSLEFWDIHYNQPQHFGDGTRLSIL.

The chain is built from TRBV25-1 and TRBJ2-7; 11 positions match TRBD1. J was trimmed by 2 bases and V by 5 bases; bases with no gene match: 8. CDR3 length: 16 amino acids. Germline V gives CDR1 MGHDK, CDR2 SYGVNS. CDR3 in amino acids: CASSNLGTGGTYEQYF. The DNA for the CDR3 is TGTGCCAGCAGTAACCTCGGGACAGGGGGAACCTACGAGCAGTACTTC.

J is TRBJ1-1 and V is TRBV28; a possible D gene is TRBD1 (6 bases). With 8 bases removed from V and 0 bases from J, the gap between germline ends came to 16 bases. Germline CDR1 MDHEN, CDR2 SYDVKM. The CDR3 length is 15 residues. The CDR3 coding sequence is TGTGCCAGCCGGGACACCCAGCGGGTGAACACTGAAGCTTTCTTT. This gives the protein CASRDTQRVNTEAFF.

The CDR3 bases are TGTGCCAGCAGTGGCCAGTACTATGGCTACACCTTC. Its translation is CASSGQYYGYTF. The chain employs TRBV25-1 and TRBJ1-2, with D uncertain. Germline V CDR1 and CDR2: MGHDK, SYGVNS. CDR3 length: 12 residues. V was shortened by 4 bases and J by 3 bases, with 6 bases between the two germline ends.

CDR3 protein: CASSTQREGLGEQYF. CDR3 nucleotide sequence: TGTGCCAGCAGCACCCAGCGGGAGGGCCTTGGTGAGCAGTACTTC. The J gene is TRBJ2-7, the V gene TRBV6-1; 10 bases line up with TRBD2. V was pared by 6 bases and J by 7 bases, with 12 bases of the junction left unmatched. This CDR3 has 15 amino acids. Germline values: CDR1 MNHNS, CDR2 SASEGT.

V gene TRBV5-1 combines with J gene TRBJ2-7; 11 bases are shared with TRBD1. The V gene's germline CDR1 is SGHRS and CDR2 YFSETQ. Germline trimming cut 2 bases from V and 2 bases from J; bases unmatched to any gene: 9. CDR3 length equals 17 residues. As DNA, the CDR3 is TGCGCCAGCAGCTTAGTTCTTGGGACAGGGGGAACCTACGAGCAGTACTTC. Translation gives CASSLVLGTGGTYEQYF.

The V gene is TRBV2, the J gene TRBJ2-1; no firm D call. The CDR3 sequence is 13 residues long. Germline V gives CDR1 SNHLY, CDR2 FYNNEI. The V gene lost 2 bases and the J gene lost 7 bases, with 9 bases spanning the gap. The CDR3 sequence: CASSEIVGNEQFF. As DNA, the CDR3 is TGTGCCAGCAGTGAAATAGTGGGAAATGAGCAGTTCTTC. The full variable domain, completed using reference TRBV2 and TRBJ2-1, is EPEVTQTPSHQVTQMGQEVILRCVPISNHLYFYWYRQILGQKVEFLVSFYNNEISEKSEIFDDQFSVERPDGSNFTLKIRSTKLEDSAMYFCASSEIVGNEQFFGPGTRLTVL.

V gene TRBV6-5 combines with J gene TRBJ2-7, with D perhaps TRBD2 (6 bases). Trimming pared 0 bases from V and 6 bases from J, leaving 15 bases between. The V gene's germline CDR1 is MNHEY and CDR2 SVGAGI. This CDR3 has 15 amino acids. In DNA form, the CDR3 reads TGTGCCAGCAGTTACTCGTGGGGCGCGGGGTCCGAGCAGTACTTC. Translating gives CASSYSWGAGSEQYF.

This clone was observed many times. The chain joins TRBV7-3 to TRBJ1-2; maybe TRBD1 (5 bases). Germline CDR1 SGHTA, CDR2 FQGTGA. This CDR3 has 13 amino acids. V lost 2 bases and J 7 bases, leaving 11 bases between the germline ends. The CDR3 protein is CASSLLGTAGYTF. The CDR3 coding sequence is TGTGCCAGCAGCTTATTAGGGACGGCTGGCTACACCTTC. Based on the CDR3 plus reference TRBV7-3 and TRBJ1-2, the full variable domain is GAGVSQTPSNKVTEKGKYVELRCDPISGHTALYWYRQSLGQGPEFLIYFQGTGAADDSGLPNDRFFAVRPEGSVSTLKIQRTERGDSAVYLCASSLLGTAGYTFGSGTRLTVV.

V gene TRBV28 combines with J gene TRBJ1-1, with D perhaps matching TRBD1 (6 bases). Per the germline V gene, CDR1 is MDHEN and CDR2 is SYDVKM. Trimming removed 3 bases from V and 6 bases from J, with 11 bases in between. CDR3 length equals 13 residues. The CDR3 is CASSFTRGAEAFF. CDR3 in DNA: TGTGCCAGCAGTTTTACCAGGGGCGCTGAAGCTTTCTTT.

The chain couples TRBV21-1 to TRBJ1-2; whether TRBD1, the table's D call, matches the DNA was not checked. TRBV21-1 is labeled a pseudogene. The CDR3 covers 15 residues. The CDR3 bases are TGTGCCAGCAGCAAAGAGGGACAGCCAACCTATGGCTACACCTTC. It is translated as CASSKEGQPTYGYTF.

As concerns this clone: The junction does not match germline at one end; this may be a read error. The gene calls are TRBV18 and TRBJ1-4, with TRBD1 matching over 7 bases. Per germline, CDR1 KGHSH and CDR2 LQKENI. CDR3 size: 13 residues. The CDR3 DNA reads as TGTGCCAGCTCCCAAGGATCGGGTAACCAGGGGGTTTTT. It codes for CASSQGSGNQGVF.

The chain is built from TRBV28 and TRBJ2-7, with TRBD2 matching 9 bases. Germline CDR1 is MDHEN and CDR2 is SYDVKM. This CDR3 comprises 15 residues. With 2 bases clipped from V and 4 bases from J, the junction kept 6 bases outside the gene matches. CDR3 nucleotide sequence: TGTGCCAGCAGTTTAGGGACTAGCCCTATTTACGAGCAGTACTTC. Translating it yields CASSLGTSPIYEQYF.

For this clone: Just one base apart from a much larger clone, this may be a read error. This chain connects TRBV5-4 to TRBJ2-1; tentative D call: TRBD1 (5 bases). This CDR3 has 13 residues. Trimming cost V 4 bases and J 9 bases, with 14 bases left between them. Germline lookup yields CDR1 SGHNT and CDR2 YYREEE (reference sequence). CDR3 loop: CASSRTRVGEQFF. In nucleotides, the CDR3 is TGTGCCAGCAGCCGGACAAGGGTGGGTGAGCAGTTCTTC.

This clone is a singleton in its sample. This chain uses TRBV9 with TRBJ2-2; 7 bases fit TRBD1. The germline CDR1 and CDR2 sequences are SGDLS and YYNGEE. CDR3 length equals 19 residues. The V and J ends lost 0 bases and 0 bases, in that order; junction bases with no gene match: 11. CDR3 region: CASSVERQGNYANTGELFF. CDR3 coding DNA: TGTGCCAGCAGCGTAGAGAGACAGGGAAATTACGCGAACACCGGGGAGCTGTTTTTT.